A single sample gave rise to the 14 T cell receptor beta chains below, sequenced in a study of blood T cell repertoires in COVID-19. Repertoires were generated with immunoSEQ multiplex PCR, while TCRdb's copy carries only in-frame clones and drops some. There are over 70,000 clones in the sample; 80% to 95% occur only once, and just over 2.5% lies in the top ten. The source material was peripheral blood. Source of these receptors: a man aged 50 to 60 with COVID-19, enrolled during active disease.

Here the CDR3 DNA reads TGTGCCAGCAGCTTGAGAGGGAGGAACACTGAAGCTTTCTTT. Protein sequence: CASSLRGRNTEAFF. The chain joins TRBV11-2 to TRBJ1-1; D ambiguous. The V gene lost 3 bases and the J gene lost 1 base, with 9 bases spanning the gap. Germline CDR1 SGHAT, CDR2 FQNNGV. The CDR3 has 14 amino acids.

This chain uses TRBV6-5 with TRBJ2-3; D remains ambiguous. The CDR3 is 13 residues long. Trimming removed 0 bases from V and 5 bases from J, with 6 bases in between. Germline CDR1 is MNHEY and CDR2 is SVGAGI. For the CDR3, the DNA is TGTGCCAGCAGTTACTCGAGCCTAGATACGCAGTATTTT. This gives the protein CASSYSSLDTQYF.

This chain uses TRBV19 with TRBJ2-1, with TRBD1 matching over 8 bases. The CDR3 consists of 16 residues. V trimming: 6 bases; J trimming: 7 bases; junction bases outside the gene matches: 14. Germline assignment: CDR1 LNHDA and CDR2 SQIVND (reference sequence). The CDR3 here is CASRKTPGTGENEQFF. The CDR3 DNA sequence: TGTGCCAGTAGAAAAACCCCGGGGACAGGAGAGAATGAGCAGTTCTTC.

This sequence joins TRBV7-2 and TRBJ2-2; 8 bases match TRBD2. The CDR3 is 15 amino acids. Trimming cost V 5 bases and J 5 bases; bases outside gene matches: 7. Germline values: CDR1 SGHTA, CDR2 FQGNSA. The CDR3 spells CASSPLAGGTGELFF. The DNA of the CDR3 is TGTGCCAGCAGCCCCCTAGCGGGTGGAACCGGGGAGCTGTTTTTT.

The gene calls are TRBV5-1 and TRBJ2-7; D unresolved. Germline assignment: CDR1 SGHRS and CDR2 YFSETQ. V lost 4 bases, J lost 2 bases, and 4 bases lay in between. This CDR3 region has 11 residues. The CDR3 DNA reads as TGCGCCAGCAGCCTACCCTACGAGCAGTACGTC. Residues: CASSLPYEQYV.

CDR3 sequence (DNA): TGTGCCAGCGGACAGGGGGCAATCGGGGAGCTGTTTTTT. It is translated as CASGQGAIGELFF. The chain combines TRBV27 with TRBJ2-2; TRBD1 matches 11 bases. Germline-derived CDR1 and CDR2 are MNHEY and SMNVEV (reference sequence). The CDR3 consists of 13 residues. V lost 8 bases and J lost 7; bases outside the gene matches: 3.

The chain combines TRBV2 with TRBJ1-3; 7 bases line up with TRBD1. Germline trimming cut 4 bases from V and 3 bases from J; bases unmatched to any gene: 3. This CDR3 is built from 14 residues. CDR1 is SNHLY and CDR2 is FYNNEI in the germline V gene. CDR3 residues: CASSVTGVGNTIYF. The CDR3 coding sequence is TGTGCCAGCAGTGTAACAGGGGTTGGAAACACCATATATTTT.

This clone turned up a few times. The V gene is TRBV30, the J gene TRBJ2-1, with D unresolved. Germline values: CDR1 GTSNPN, CDR2 SVGIG (reference sequence). This CDR3 has 12 residues. The V gene lost 0 bases and the J gene lost 10 bases, with 10 bases spanning the gap. The CDR3 here is CAWSVVPAEQFF. CDR3 in DNA: TGTGCCTGGAGTGTAGTTCCCGCGGAGCAGTTCTTC.

The table lists this clone with a count of one. The V call is TRBV27, the J call TRBJ2-1; D perhaps matches TRBD1 (5 bases). This CDR3 comprises 12 residues. Germline V lookup: CDR1 MNHEY, CDR2 SMNVEV (reference sequence). V was shortened by 3 bases and J by 10 bases, with 10 bases between the two germline ends. The CDR3 loop is CASSLQGNEQFF. As DNA, the CDR3 is TGTGCCAGCAGTTTGCAGGGTAACGAGCAGTTCTTC.

This chain joins TRBV6-5 and TRBJ2-7; a possible D gene is TRBD2 (5 bases). The CDR3 is 14 amino acids. V was pared by 7 bases and J by 6 bases, with 19 bases between. Germline CDR1 MNHEY, CDR2 SVGAGI. CDR3 DNA sequence: TGTGCCAGCACCTATACCACGCTAGCTACCGAGCAGTACGTC. Translation gives CASTYTTLATEQYV.

The chain joins TRBV11-2 to TRBJ1-2; 8 bases line up with TRBD1. The CDR3 runs to 16 residues. Germline V gene data show CDR1 as SGHAT and CDR2 as FQNNGV. V trimming: 1 base; J trimming: 4 bases; junction bases outside the gene matches: 8. The CDR3 spells CASSLVGGQGGYGYTF. The CDR3, as DNA: TGTGCCAGCAGCTTAGTAGGAGGACAGGGCGGCTATGGCTACACCTTC.

A single count supports this clone. This chain links TRBV18 with TRBJ2-4, with D perhaps matching TRBD2 (6 bases). The germline V gene has CDR1 KGHSH and CDR2 LQKENI. The V end lost 3 bases, the J end lost 7 bases, and 16 bases lay between the germline ends. The CDR3 is made up of 15 amino acids. The CDR3 nucleotides are TGTGCCAGCTCACCTCTCGGGGGAGAGGGCAACATTCAGTACTTC. Its protein is CASSPLGGEGNIQYF.

The J gene is TRBJ2-7, the V gene TRBV14; 10 nucleotides line up with TRBD2. Germline V gives CDR1 SGHDN, CDR2 FVKESK. This CDR3 has 15 residues. Trimming took 4 bases from V and 3 from J; bases not matched to a gene: 6. Written as DNA, the CDR3 is TGTGCCAGCAGCCCTACTAGCGGGGCTTACTACGAGCAGTACTTC. Translating gives CASSPTSGAYYEQYF. Variable domain in full (rest from reference TRBV14 and TRBJ2-7): EAGVTQFPSHSVIEKGQTVTLRCDPISGHDNLYWYRRVMGKEIKFLLHFVKESKQDESGMPNNRFLAERTGGTYSTLKVQPAELEDSGVYFCASSPTSGAYYEQYFGPGTRLTVT.

V usage is TRBV27 and J usage is TRBJ1-1, with D tentatively TRBD1 (6 bases). V was cut by 4 bases and J by 0 bases, with 15 bases left in between. The germline V gene encodes CDR1 MNHEY and CDR2 SMNVEV (reference sequence). The CDR3 sequence is 16 residues long. The CDR3: CASSSRAGAMNTEAFF. The CDR3 DNA reads as TGTGCCAGCAGTTCCCGTGCAGGGGCCATGAACACTGAAGCTTTCTTT.